A selection of T cell receptor beta chains follows, all from one sample in a study of shared clonotypes between healthy human individuals. Sequenced by immunoSEQ multiplex PCR; TCRdb stores in-frame clones only, minus some. The sample contains about 2.4 million clones, roughly 92% of which appear only once. The sample comprised naive CD4+ T cells sorted from blood. The source of these receptors is a man between 18 and 29 years old in good health. Each CDR3 is given with its conserved first and last residue. The order of the fields is V gene, CDR3 protein.

V gene: TRBV6-1; CDR3 protein: CASSDLDGFSSYNEQFF
V gene: TRBV15; CDR3 protein: CATSRDLGVVNQPQHF
V gene: TRBV29-1; CDR3 protein: CSVEIQGGRRDEQFF
V gene: TRBV5-1; CDR3 protein: CASSLKSSVSGNTIYF
V gene: TRBV7-2; CDR3 protein: CASSYEGIGEQYF
V gene: TRBV5-4; CDR3 protein: CASSFTGVKETQYF
V gene: TRBV10-3; CDR3 protein: CAISEGLRVNTEAFF
V gene: TRBV19; CDR3 protein: CASSLPDRAQYEQYF
V gene: TRBV5-1; CDR3 protein: CASEAAPSSYEQYF
V gene: TRBV10-1; CDR3 protein: CASSDRGLGSDTQYF
V gene: TRBV19; CDR3 protein: CASSRQGKFEKLFF
V gene: TRBV7-8; CDR3 protein: CASSFQGHASTDTQYF
V gene: TRBV28; CDR3 protein: CGVQGRHQPQHF
V gene: TRBV7-2; CDR3 protein: CASSRGTSGEQYF
V gene: TRBV7-9; CDR3 protein: CASSFGTENTEAFF
V gene: TRBV7-9; CDR3 protein: CASSFGNQPQHF
V gene: TRBV13; CDR3 protein: CASSPGLAGAIDEQFF
V gene: TRBV7-9; CDR3 protein: CASSPPGLAGGLTDTQYF
V gene: TRBV5-1; CDR3 protein: CASSLDPGLAGEAYEQYF
V gene: TRBV30; CDR3 protein: CAWGASGYNEQFF
V gene: TRBV11-2; CDR3 protein: CASSYSGTTNQPQHF
V gene: TRBV5-1; CDR3 protein: CASSYPPASGASTDTQYF
V gene: TRBV5-1; CDR3 protein: CASSFLAGPYQETQYF
V gene: TRBV10-1; CDR3 protein: CASSESGGQKNYGYTF
V gene: TRBV5-4; CDR3 protein: CASSFDRGGTEAFF
V gene: TRBV5-1; CDR3 protein: CASSSLGGGVDTQYF
V gene: TRBV7-6; CDR3 protein: CASSPRQGSSGNTIYF
V gene: TRBV30; CDR3 protein: CAWSPGVTDTQYF
V gene: TRBV2; CDR3 protein: CASSVTSGRAVDGYEQYF
V gene: TRBV18; CDR3 protein: CASSPGGSEMNTEAFF
V gene: TRBV6-1; CDR3 protein: CASSEWGGASYGYTF
V gene: TRBV6-5; CDR3 protein: CASRLATSYNEQFF
V gene: TRBV21-1; CDR3 protein: CASSPEGGEQFF
V gene: TRBV10-3; CDR3 protein: CAISAGVDYEQYF
V gene: TRBV28; CDR3 protein: CASSLSGTYNEQFF
V gene: TRBV19; CDR3 protein: CASRTANTDTQYF
V gene: TRBV13; CDR3 protein: CASSSGLRQETQYF
V gene: TRBV5-1; CDR3 protein: CASSIRTGVSYEQYF
V gene: TRBV5-1; CDR3 protein: CASSVTGISSPLHF
V gene: TRBV5-1; CDR3 protein: CASSALRGDIQYF
V gene: TRBV30; CDR3 protein: CAWIRGQVGNTIYF
V gene: TRBV30; CDR3 protein: CAWSVGQAYEQYF
V gene: TRBV5-1; CDR3 protein: CASSLWLGGETQYF
V gene: TRBV7-2; CDR3 protein: CASSYRESNVGYTF
V gene: TRBV6-5; CDR3 protein: CASSSAGLGNEKLFF
V gene: TRBV15; CDR3 protein: CATSVGSPYGYTF
V gene: TRBV6-6; CDR3 protein: CASSYRQGEYSPLHF
V gene: TRBV7-2; CDR3 protein: CASSPGRMNTEAFF
V gene: TRBV6-5; CDR3 protein: CASSSPGQAQETQYF